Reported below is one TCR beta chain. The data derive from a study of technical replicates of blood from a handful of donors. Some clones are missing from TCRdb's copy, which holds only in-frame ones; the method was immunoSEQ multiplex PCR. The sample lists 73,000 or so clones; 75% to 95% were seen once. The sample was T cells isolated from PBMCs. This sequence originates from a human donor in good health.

The CDR3 DNA follows: TGTGCCAGCAGCTTAACAGGGGGCGAGTACGAGCAGTACTTC. It encodes CASSLTGGEYEQYF. V usage is TRBV11-2 and J usage is TRBJ2-7, with TRBD1 matching over 9 bases. CDR3 length: 14 amino acids. Germline CDR1 reads SGHAT; CDR2 reads FQNNGV. Trimming removed 2 bases from V and 4 bases from J; junction bases left unmatched: 3.